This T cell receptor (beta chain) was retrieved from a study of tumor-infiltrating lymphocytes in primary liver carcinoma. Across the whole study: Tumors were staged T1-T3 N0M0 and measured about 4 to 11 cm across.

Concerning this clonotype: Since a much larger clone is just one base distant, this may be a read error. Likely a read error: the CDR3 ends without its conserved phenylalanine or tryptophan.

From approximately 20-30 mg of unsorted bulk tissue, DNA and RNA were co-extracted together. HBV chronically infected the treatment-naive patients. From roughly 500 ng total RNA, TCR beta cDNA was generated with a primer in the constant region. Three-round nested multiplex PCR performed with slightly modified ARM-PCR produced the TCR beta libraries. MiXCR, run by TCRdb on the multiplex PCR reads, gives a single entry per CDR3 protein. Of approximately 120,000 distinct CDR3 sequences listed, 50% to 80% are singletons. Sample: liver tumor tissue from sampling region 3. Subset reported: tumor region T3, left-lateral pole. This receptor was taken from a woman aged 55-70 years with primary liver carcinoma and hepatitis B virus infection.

The CDR3 loop reads CSLVQGVTEAFL. In DNA, the CDR3 is TGCAGCCTTGTTCAGGGGGTCACTGAAGCTTTCCTT. The J gene is TRBJ1-1, the V gene TRBV29-1, with TRBD1 matching 7 bases. After removal of 8 bases from V and 4 bases from J, the junction contained 7 bases not matched to a gene. CDR3 size: 12 residues. Germline assignment: CDR1 SQVTM and CDR2 ANQGSEA.